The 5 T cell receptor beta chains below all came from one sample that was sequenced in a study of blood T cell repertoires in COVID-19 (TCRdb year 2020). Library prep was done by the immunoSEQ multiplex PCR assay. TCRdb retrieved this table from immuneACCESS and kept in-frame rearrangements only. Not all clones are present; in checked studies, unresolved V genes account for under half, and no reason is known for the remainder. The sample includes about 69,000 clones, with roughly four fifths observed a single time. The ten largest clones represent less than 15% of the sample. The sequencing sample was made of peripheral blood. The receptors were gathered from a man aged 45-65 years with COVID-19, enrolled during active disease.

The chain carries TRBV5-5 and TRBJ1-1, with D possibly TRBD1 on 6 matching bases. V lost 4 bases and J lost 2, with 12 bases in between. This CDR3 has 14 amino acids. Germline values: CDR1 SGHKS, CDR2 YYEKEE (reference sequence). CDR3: CASSPRTVNTEAFF. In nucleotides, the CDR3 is TGTGCCAGCAGCCCGCGGACAGTAAACACTGAAGCTTTCTTT.

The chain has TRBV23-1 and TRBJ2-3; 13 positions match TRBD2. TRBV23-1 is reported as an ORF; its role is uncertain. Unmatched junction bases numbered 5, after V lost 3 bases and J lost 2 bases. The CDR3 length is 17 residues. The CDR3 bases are TGCGCCAGCAGTCACTCCGGACTAGCGGGGGACACAGATACGCAGTATTTT. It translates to CASSHSGLAGDTDTQYF.

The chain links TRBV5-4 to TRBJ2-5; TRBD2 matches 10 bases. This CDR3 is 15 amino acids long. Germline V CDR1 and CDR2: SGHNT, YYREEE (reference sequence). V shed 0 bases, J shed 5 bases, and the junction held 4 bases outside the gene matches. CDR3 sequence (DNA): TGTGCCAGCAGCTTGGAGAGCGGGGGGGCGGAGACCCAGTACTTC. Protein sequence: CASSLESGGAETQYF.

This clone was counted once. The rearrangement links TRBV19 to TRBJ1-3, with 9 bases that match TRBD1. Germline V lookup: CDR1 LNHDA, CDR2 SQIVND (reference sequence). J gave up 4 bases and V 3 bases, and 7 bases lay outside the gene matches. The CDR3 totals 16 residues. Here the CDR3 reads CASSIQGQGLGNTIYF. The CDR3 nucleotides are TGTGCCAGTAGTATTCAGGGACAGGGTCTCGGAAACACCATATATTTT.

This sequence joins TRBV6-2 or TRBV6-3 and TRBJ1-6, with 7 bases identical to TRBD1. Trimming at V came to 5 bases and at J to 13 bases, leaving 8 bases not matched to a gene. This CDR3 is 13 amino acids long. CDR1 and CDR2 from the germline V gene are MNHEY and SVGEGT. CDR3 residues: CASSRTGANPLHF. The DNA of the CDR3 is TGTGCCAGCAGTCGAACAGGGGCGAATCCCCTCCACTTT.